This T cell receptor (beta chain) was profiled in a study of blood T cell repertoires in COVID-19. Overall study: The United States, Italy and Spain were the sources of the acute and convalescent COVID-19 samples. Sample material is recorded as cDNA or gDNA derived from T cells, B-cell-depleted T cells, or PBMCs.

Original handling: It was from reference gene primer amplification that nucleated cell counts were estimated. Sequencing was performed with immunoSEQ multiplex PCR; in TCRdb, only in-frame clones are kept and a portion is missing. That table furnishes V, J and clone size, whereas the DNA furnished D and trimming. The table lists 94,000 or so clones, about 86% of them singletons. CDR1 ENHRY and CDR2 SYGVKD come from the germline V gene. The CDR3 is 13 amino acids. The V gene lost 7 bases and the J gene lost 6 bases, with 15 bases spanning the gap. The receptor was derived from a woman in her 70s with acute or convalescent COVID-19. Sequencing input: peripheral blood. V is TRBV10-3 and J is TRBJ1-1; D is uncertain. Here the CDR3 DNA reads TGTGCCATCAAAGAACGGATTAGCGCTGAAGCTTTCTTT. Translation: CAIKERISAEAFF.